Sequencing of this TCR beta chain was carried out in a study of breast tumors, draining lymph nodes, adjacent tissues. Axillary draining lymph nodes of breast cancer patients supplied the node samples. In this sample, this clonotype turned up many times. TCRdb redid the calling of the multiplex PCR reads with MiXCR, one entry per CDR3 protein. The sample yields about 150,000 distinct CDR3 sequences, around 24% seen once. V lost 0 bases and J lost 7, with 9 bases in between. This CDR3 has 12 residues. Germline assignment: CDR1 DFQATT and CDR2 SNEGSKA (reference sequence). Sequencing was performed on axillary lymph node tissue. The TCR comes from a female donor with breast cancer. Some clones in this sample may be carry-over from other donors' samples. The gene calls are TRBV20-1 and TRBJ1-2; the D gene is possibly TRBD1 (5 bases). CDR3 in DNA: TGCAGTGCTAGAGAGGCAGGGTTTGGCTACACCTTC. Translation gives CSAREAGFGYTF.